The T cell receptor beta chain under discussion was sequenced for a study of T cells in Graves' hyperthyroidism and ophthalmopathy. The germline V gene has CDR1 DFQATT and CDR2 SNEGSKA (reference sequence). Between the trimmed V and J ends, which lost 0 bases and 0 bases, there was a span of 13 bases. This CDR3 comprises 16 residues. RNA transcripts yielded amplified TCR beta CDR3 regions. The HTBI primer set served for first-round RT-PCR of the TCR CDR3. TCRdb independently ran MiXCR on the multiplex PCR reads; one entry per CDR3 protein. The sample shows about half a million distinct CDR3 sequences, roughly 22% of them seen only once.

This TCR was sampled from a woman aged 65 to 85 with Graves' ophthalmopathy. Sequencing was done on a sample of blood. This chain connects TRBV20-1 to TRBJ2-3; D may be TRBD2 (6 bases). The CDR3 region is CSARDPRRESTDTQYF. The DNA for the CDR3 is TGCAGTGCTAGAGATCCGAGGCGGGAAAGCACAGATACGCAGTATTTT.